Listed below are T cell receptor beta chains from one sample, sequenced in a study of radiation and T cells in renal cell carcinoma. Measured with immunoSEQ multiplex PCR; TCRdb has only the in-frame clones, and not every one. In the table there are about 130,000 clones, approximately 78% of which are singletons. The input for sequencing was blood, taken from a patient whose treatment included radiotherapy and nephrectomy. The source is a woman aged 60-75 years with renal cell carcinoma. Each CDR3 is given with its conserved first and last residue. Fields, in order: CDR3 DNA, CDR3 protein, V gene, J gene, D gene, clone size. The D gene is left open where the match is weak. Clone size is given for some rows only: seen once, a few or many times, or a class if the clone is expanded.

TGTGCCAGCAGCCCAGGTCATGAAAAACTGTTTTTT	CASSPGHEKLFF	TRBV6-6	TRBJ1-4	-	-
TGTGCCAGCAGTTATCTCAAACAGGATGGCTACACCTTC	CASSYLKQDGYTF	TRBV6-5	TRBJ1-2	-	many
TGCAGCGTTGAAACACAGGAGATCTATGGCTACACCTTC	CSVETQEIYGYTF	TRBV29-1	TRBJ1-2	-	few
TGTGCCACCAGCTCTGGAAACACCATATATTTT	CATSSGNTIYF	TRBV6-5	TRBJ1-3	-	-
TGCGCCAGCAGCCAAGAGGGCAGGGGGGCCACAGATACGCAGTATTTT	CASSQEGRGATDTQYF	TRBV4-3	TRBJ2-3	-	-
TGTGCCAGCGGAACGACAGGGAGCTCCTACGAGCAGTACTTC	CASGTTGSSYEQYF	TRBV7-8	TRBJ2-7	TRBD1	-
TGTGCCAGCACGCCCTCTGACAGGGGGCGAAACACCATATATTTT	CASTPSDRGRNTIYF	TRBV5-6	TRBJ1-3	TRBD1	-
TGCAGCGCCCTAGGACAGGAAGGTCAGCCCCAGCATTTT	CSALGQEGQPQHF	TRBV29-1	TRBJ1-5	TRBD1	-
TGTGCCAGCTCACTCCGGACAGACCACACTGAAGCTTTCTTT	CASSLRTDHTEAFF	TRBV18	TRBJ1-1	-	few
TGTGCCAGTAGGAAAGAGGGGGTCCCGAACACTGAAGCTTTCTTT	CASRKEGVPNTEAFF	TRBV19	TRBJ1-1	-	-
TGTGCCAGCAGCTTAGTTTATGGTTCCCTCGGTGAGCAGTTCTTC	CASSLVYGSLGEQFF	TRBV7-2	TRBJ2-1	-	-
TGTGCCAGTAGTATTGCGGCTAGCGGAAGCACAGATACGCAGTATTTT	CASSIAASGSTDTQYF	TRBV19	TRBJ2-3	TRBD2	-
TGTGCCAGCAGTTTTACCGGGAGCAACGAGCAGTACTTC	CASSFTGSNEQYF	TRBV27	TRBJ2-7	-	-
TGTGCCAGCAGCTTAGGACTAGCGGGAGCGTACGAGCAGTACTTC	CASSLGLAGAYEQYF	TRBV9	TRBJ2-7	TRBD2	-
TGTGCCAGCAGCTTTTCCGCGACCGCATACGAGCAGTACTTC	CASSFSATAYEQYF	TRBV5-4	TRBJ2-7	-	-
TGTGCCAGCAGCCGGGGATCAGGGGGCGCGGGCACTGAAGCTTTCTTT	CASSRGSGGAGTEAFF	TRBV7-9	TRBJ1-1	TRBD1	-
TGCAGCGTTGAGGAGGCCAATCAGCCCCAGCATTTT	CSVEEANQPQHF	TRBV29-1	TRBJ1-5	-	-
TGCGCCAGCAGCCAAGAACCTAGCGGGGGCACAGATACGCAGTATTTT	CASSQEPSGGTDTQYF	TRBV4-1	TRBJ2-3	TRBD2	many
TGTGCCAGCAGCCCCCGGCGGACTAGCGGCTACAATGAGCAGTTCTTC	CASSPRRTSGYNEQFF	TRBV11-2	TRBJ2-1	TRBD2	-
TGTGCCAGCAGCGGGGGACCAGACCTCGAAGCTTTCTTT	CASSGGPDLEAFF	TRBV7-6	TRBJ1-1	-	-
TGTGCCAGCAGAGAGGCGAACACCGGGGAGCTGTTTTTT	CASREANTGELFF	TRBV6-5	TRBJ2-2	-	-
TGCGCCAGCAGCCAAGAAGGCTATTTGGGGCCTGAAGCTTTCTTT	CASSQEGYLGPEAFF	TRBV4-1	TRBJ1-1	-	-
TGTGCCAGCAGCCATTCCGGGGACTTGGCGGGAAACTTC	CASSHSGDLAGNF	TRBV7-9	TRBJ1-2	-	few
TGTGCCAGCAGCGTCGAGGGAGAATCCTACGAGCAGTACTTC	CASSVEGESYEQYF	TRBV9	TRBJ2-7	-	-
TGTGCCAGCAGGCCAGGACAGGGAGGACAGCCCCAGCATTTT	CASRPGQGGQPQHF	TRBV27	TRBJ1-5	TRBD1	few
TGTGCCAGCAGTCCCTATCGGGACAGAGATGAGCAGTTCTTC	CASSPYRDRDEQFF	TRBV6-5	TRBJ2-1	TRBD1	-
TGTGCCAGCAGCGTGGGACAGTTCTATGGCTACACCTTC	CASSVGQFYGYTF	TRBV6-1	TRBJ1-2	TRBD1	-